This T cell receptor beta chain comes out of a study of T cell responses to AZD1222 COVID-19 vaccine (dated by TCRdb to about 2021). At the level of the whole study: AZD1222 recipients with second doses at about 4 weeks or about 12 weeks were pooled, because spike-specific TCR depth and breadth did not differ between schedules. A total of more than 230 trial participants underwent TCR sequencing, of whom roughly 210 had received two doses of AZD1222 and 26 had received two doses of the MenACWY control vaccine. Enrollment into the trials was organized by age into subgroups of 18-55, 56-69 and 70-plus years, and those subgroups contained roughly 140, 27 and 60 TCR-sequenced participants, respectively. The investigation overall reported the following: Only six or seven AZD1222 recipients were SARS-CoV-2 seropositive at baseline, limiting conclusions about previously exposed vaccinees. Because no samples from the day 14 peak response were available, repertoires could be characterized only after the peak T cell response. The 56-69-year group was small, and its depth increase did not reach significance, likely because of low power. Participants were mostly white British and included more females than males, and it was suggested by the authors that clonal diversity may have been underestimated. Reportedly, close to half of the unique spike-specific TCRs recognized epitopes lying outside the regions that are mutated in the B.1.351 and B.1.1.7 variants. Vaccine-associated CD4 TCRs spanned the whole spike protein, with dominant responses in regions 160-218 and 743-854. After two AZD1222 doses, both the breadth and the depth of spike-specific TCRs were significantly higher than at day 0 and than in MenACWY recipients.

About this clone: Which antigen it targets is not known. Nothing much larger sits one base from this clone, and base qualities are not available.

From cysteine to phenylalanine, the CDR3 is 15 amino acids long. Of the read, only the CDR3 DNA is kept; its 45 bases are in frame from base 1. Trimming costs V 5 bases and J 0 bases, and their ends lie 12 bases apart. CDR1 SGHAT and CDR2 FQNNGV were looked up in the germline V gene. This specimen's time point label, per the study, means: baseline before first vaccination. Samples from vaccinated people were obtained from the UK trials COV001 and COV002, which included a single-blind randomized controlled phase 2/3 trial of AZD1222 (ChAdOx1 nCoV-19) in healthy adults. For TCRbeta chain sequencing, PBMC samples were collected from trial participants at day 0 and at day 28 after the second dose. The CDR3 regions of human TCRbeta chains were analyzed by immunosequencing. The original pipeline was this. Repertoire TCRs were checked for matches against a reference library of SARS-CoV-2-specific TCRs that had been generated using the MIRA antigen-specificity platform. Breadth was defined as the fraction of unique TCRs that were SARS-CoV-2-associated, and depth was defined as the fraction of total T cells that were SARS-CoV-2-associated. Using the MIRA data, each spike-specific TCR was assigned both to the spike region to which the TCR was reactive and to a CD4 or CD8 class. Log10-transformed breadth and depth values were compared by one-way ANOVA with Sidak's multiple comparisons tests. TCRdb took this table from immuneACCESS and kept in-frame rearrangements with V and J called. Such tables lack part of the clones; where checked against another copy, unresolved V genes explain under half of the gap, and the rest is unexplained. That table gives V, J and clone size, and the DNA gave D and trimming. The sample data list roughly 200,000 clones, and almost 90% of these were observed just once. Approximately 8% of the sample comes from the top ten.

The TCR originated in an adult in good health. Material: peripheral blood, obtained on day 0 of AZD1222 vaccination. The chain is encoded by TRBV11-2 joined to TRBJ2-3; no D segment can be confidently identified. Here the CDR3 is given as CASSLGSTSTDTQYF. The DNA is TGTGCCAGCAGCCTAGGCTCAACTAGCACAGATACGCAGTATTTT.